This TCR beta chain appears in the sequencing data of a study of blood T cell repertoires in COVID-19. The overall study: The study drew acute and convalescent COVID-19 samples from the United States, Italy and Spain.

This clone was counted only a few times. The CDR3 contains 14 residues. V was cut by 4 bases and J by 8 bases, with 12 bases left in between. Per the germline V gene, CDR1 is ENHRY and CDR2 is SYGVKD. The protocol was immunoSEQ multiplex PCR, while the TCRdb copy is restricted to in-frame clones and leaves out a portion. Of 30,000 to 40,000 clones listed, roughly 84% are singletons. This TCR was sampled from a human donor in a cohort sampled during active COVID-19. Input material: peripheral blood. This rearrangement joins TRBV10-3 to TRBJ1-6; D ambiguous. The CDR3 DNA is TGTGCCATCAGTGGCCCGGGGATCGATTCACCCCTCCACTTT. It codes for CAISGPGIDSPLHF.